The 21 T cell receptor beta chains in this list originate from one sample, sequenced in a study of OX40 agonist ivuxolimab in advanced cancers. Here immunoSEQ multiplex PCR was the method, and the copy in TCRdb shows in-frame clones only, minus some. The sample holds about 72,000 clones, roughly nine tenths seen once. The sample was CD4+ or CD8+ T cells sorted from blood, taken in a trial of the OX40 agonist ivuxolimab. The receptors stem from an adult with an advanced solid tumor such as melanoma, head and neck, liver or kidney cancer.

The chain joins TRBV28 to TRBJ2-1, with D uncertain. The ends were cut back, 10 bases at V and 5 bases at J, with 9 bases in the middle. The CDR3 consists of 11 residues. Germline-derived CDR1 and CDR2 are MDHEN and SYDVKM. The DNA of the CDR3 is TGTGCCACCGAAAGGCACAATGAGCAGTTCTTC. Its protein is CATERHNEQFF.

This clone came up once. The chain uses TRBV6-1 and TRBJ1-5; 7 nucleotides line up with TRBD1. The V segment lost 5 bases and the J segment 4 bases; nucleotides outside the gene matches: 5. The CDR3 totals 14 residues. Germline-derived CDR1 and CDR2 are MNHNS and SASEGT. CDR3 bases: TGTGCCAGCAGTCTAGGGGGCGGGAATCAGCCCCAGCATTTT. Its protein is CASSLGGGNQPQHF.

The chain recombines TRBV6-5 with TRBJ2-3; D remains ambiguous. V dropped 6 bases and J dropped 9 bases, with 19 bases sitting between them. Per the germline V gene, CDR1 is MNHEY and CDR2 is SVGAGI. This CDR3 comprises 14 residues. The DNA for the CDR3 is TGTGCCAGCAGCCGATTCTTGACTCCTGGGACGCAGTATTTT. Protein sequence: CASSRFLTPGTQYF.

The gene calls are TRBV11-2 and TRBJ1-3; a weak D match, TRBD1 (5 bases). V was clipped by 0 bases and J by 0 bases, with 9 bases between them. This CDR3 region has 16 residues. Germline V gene sequence: CDR1 SGHAT, CDR2 FQNNGV. The CDR3, as DNA: TGTGCCAGCAGCTTAGAATGGACACACTCTGGAAACACCATATATTTT. This encodes CASSLEWTHSGNTIYF.

The chain recombines TRBV5-1 with TRBJ2-5; 14 bases map to TRBD2. Trimming at V came to 2 bases and at J to 4 bases, leaving 4 bases not matched to a gene. The germline gives CDR1 SGHRS, CDR2 YFSETQ. This CDR3 is built from 16 residues. The CDR3 nucleotides read TGCGCCAGCAGCTTCCGAGGACTAGCGGGAGGAGAGACCCAGTACTTC. This translates into CASSFRGLAGGETQYF.

V is TRBV5-4 and J is TRBJ2-3; 7 bases agree with TRBD1. The junction had 11 bases not matched to a gene; V was cut back by 3 bases and J by 4 bases. Germline assignment: CDR1 SGHNT and CDR2 YYREEE (reference sequence). This CDR3 spans 16 amino acids. The CDR3: CASSSVHRGSADTQYF. CDR3 bases: TGTGCCAGCAGCTCCGTTCACAGGGGATCGGCAGATACGCAGTATTTT.

The chain couples TRBV28 to TRBJ2-1, with D possibly being TRBD1 (6 bases). Germline CDR1 is MDHEN and CDR2 is SYDVKM. CDR3 length: 13 residues. The V end lost 6 bases, the J end lost 5 bases, and 11 bases lay between the germline ends. CDR3 sequence reads: CASSSGAHNEQFF. DNA of the CDR3: TGTGCCAGCAGCTCAGGGGCACACAATGAGCAGTTCTTC.

This chain links TRBV6-5 with TRBJ2-2, with TRBD2 matching 9 bases. The junction had 8 bases not matched to a gene; V was cut back by 5 bases and J by 7 bases. This CDR3 region has 15 residues. CDR1 and CDR2 from the germline V gene are MNHEY and SVGAGI. CDR3 region: CASSQRGGEGGELFF. The CDR3 DNA reads TGTGCCAGCAGTCAACGCGGGGGGGAAGGCGGGGAGCTGTTTTTT.

The V and J genes are TRBV6-4 and TRBJ2-3; TRBD2 matches at 8 bases. The CDR3 is made up of 16 amino acids. V shed 2 bases, J shed 4 bases, and the junction held 8 bases outside the gene matches. Per the germline V gene, CDR1 is MRHNA and CDR2 is SNTAGT. The chain's CDR3 is CASSDKGLGYADTQYF. As DNA, the CDR3 is TGTGCCAGCAGTGACAAGGGACTAGGATACGCAGATACGCAGTATTTT.

The gene calls are TRBV9 and TRBJ1-5, with D hard to call. Germline loops: CDR1 SGDLS, CDR2 YYNGEE. The length of the CDR3 is 15 residues. The germline V and J ends were trimmed by 0 bases and 0 bases, with 7 bases remaining between them. CDR3 region: CASSVEADSNQPQHF. The CDR3 DNA is TGTGCCAGCAGCGTAGAGGCGGATAGCAATCAGCCCCAGCATTTT. Supplemented by reference TRBV9 and TRBJ1-5, the full variable domain reads DSGVTQTPKHLITATGQRVTLRCSPRSGDLSVYWYQQSLDQGLQFLIQYYNGEERAKGNILERFSAQQFPDLHSELNLSSLELGDSALYFCASSVEADSNQPQHFGDGTRLSIL.

This sequence joins TRBV10-3 and TRBJ1-2; 9 bases are a match to TRBD1. The CDR3 runs to 15 residues. Unmatched junction bases numbered 8, after V lost 5 bases and J lost 4 bases. The germline V gene encodes CDR1 ENHRY and CDR2 SYGVKD. The DNA for the CDR3 is TGTGCCATCAGTCTGACCGGGACAGGGTTCTATGGCTACACCTTC. Translation: CAISLTGTGFYGYTF.

This clone has a single count. The chain joins TRBV4-1 to TRBJ2-1; TRBD2 matches at 9 bases. V gave up 3 bases and J gave up 5 bases; unmatched junction bases: 5. The CDR3 loop spans 15 amino acids. Per germline, CDR1 MGHRA and CDR2 YSYEKL. The CDR3 spells CASSQGLANHNEQFF. DNA of the CDR3: TGCGCCAGCAGCCAGGGACTAGCTAACCACAATGAGCAGTTCTTC.

The chain joins TRBV19 to TRBJ1-2; D gene uncertain. CDR1 LNHDA and CDR2 SQIVND come from the germline V gene (reference sequence). Trimming left V 10 bases short and J 8 bases short, with 20 bases between. The CDR3 covers 13 residues. CDR3 amino acids: CATAAARTIGYTF. CDR3 in DNA: TGTGCCACCGCGGCCGCCAGGACGATCGGCTACACCTTC.

The genes are TRBV6-4 and TRBJ2-3, with 9 positions matching TRBD2. Looked up from germline, CDR1 is MRHNA and CDR2 is SNTAGT. The CDR3 extends over 17 amino acids. V trimming: 2 bases; J trimming: 5 bases; junction bases outside the gene matches: 11. Here the CDR3 DNA reads TGTGCCAGCAGTGACCCGGATAGCGGGGGTAAGGAAGATACGCAGTATTTT. This sequence encodes CASSDPDSGGKEDTQYF.

The CDR3 nucleotides read TGTGCCAGCACTGAGGACAGGGTGGCCGGAAACACCATATATTTT. Translation: CASTEDRVAGNTIYF. The chain joins TRBV2 to TRBJ1-3; 8 bases fit TRBD1. V was clipped by 7 bases and J by 4 bases; unmatched bases: 9. CDR1 and CDR2 (germline): SNHLY, FYNNEI. The CDR3 length is 15 residues.

J is TRBJ2-2 and V is TRBV27, with a tentative D call TRBD1 (5 bases). This CDR3 has 14 amino acids. The V gene's germline CDR1 is MNHEY and CDR2 SMNVEV (reference sequence). Trimming shortened V by 2 bases and J by 6 bases, and 10 bases separated the two germline ends. The chain's CDR3 is CASSLTGIAGELFF. CDR3 DNA: TGTGCCAGCAGTTTAACAGGCATCGCCGGGGAGCTGTTTTTT.

The chain recombines TRBV5-1 with TRBJ2-7; 7 nucleotides align to TRBD1. The germline CDR1 and CDR2 sequences are SGHRS and YFSETQ. The CDR3 contains 16 residues. V lost 6 bases, J lost 7 bases, and 19 bases stayed unmatched. The CDR3 coding sequence is TGCGCCAGCACCCGGATGTTAGGGGGCGCCCCGGGGGAGCAGTACTTC. As protein: CASTRMLGGAPGEQYF. Based on the CDR3 plus reference TRBV5-1 and TRBJ2-7, the full variable domain is KAGVTQTPRYLIKTRGQQVTLSCSPISGHRSVSWYQQTPGQGLQFLFEYFSETQRNKGNFPGRFSGRQFSNSRSEMNVSTLELGDSALYLCASTRMLGGAPGEQYFGPGTRLTVT.

The V gene is TRBV10-1, the J gene TRBJ2-3; the match to TRBD2 covers 10 bases. CDR1 and CDR2 (germline): WNHNN, SYGVQD (reference sequence). J was trimmed by 2 bases and V by 3 bases; bases with no gene match: 11. The CDR3 length is 18 residues. This CDR3 reads CASSENEREGRTTDTQYF. For the CDR3, the DNA is TGCGCCAGCAGTGAAAACGAGCGGGAGGGCCGGACCACAGATACGCAGTATTTT.

V usage is TRBV6-1 and J usage is TRBJ2-5; D is possibly TRBD2 (6 bases). Per germline, CDR1 MNHNS and CDR2 SASEGT. This CDR3 contains 14 residues. The V gene lost 6 bases and the J gene lost 5 bases, with 16 bases spanning the gap. CDR3 DNA sequence: TGTGCCAGCAGGCTGGGGGGAGTCGGGGAGACCCAGTACTTC. Its translation is CASRLGGVGETQYF.

This clone was counted between two and nine times. The V and J genes are TRBV11-2 and TRBJ2-7, with D perhaps matching TRBD2 (6 bases). The CDR3 consists of 17 residues. CDR1 is SGHAT, CDR2 FQNNGV, per germline. Trimming shortened V by 1 base and J by 8 bases, and 24 bases separated the two germline ends. CDR3 sequence reads: CASSLVPSAARSGKQYF. CDR3 nucleotides: TGTGCCAGCAGCTTAGTCCCTAGCGCGGCTCGCTCAGGGAAGCAGTACTTC.

The V gene is TRBV9, the J gene TRBJ1-3, with 10 bases identical to TRBD1. V shed 4 bases, J shed 4 bases, and the junction held 14 bases outside the gene matches. The germline gives CDR1 SGDLS, CDR2 YYNGEE. The CDR3 is 18 residues long. The CDR3 DNA reads as TGTGCCAGCAGCCCCAATGCCGGGACAGGGGATGTAGGAAACACCATATATTTT. Translating it yields CASSPNAGTGDVGNTIYF. Using reference TRBV9 and TRBJ1-3 for the parts outside the CDR3, the full variable domain is DSGVTQTPKHLITATGQRVTLRCSPRSGDLSVYWYQQSLDQGLQFLIQYYNGEERAKGNILERFSAQQFPDLHSELNLSSLELGDSALYFCASSPNAGTGDVGNTIYFGEGSWLTVV.